This record looks at one T cell receptor beta chain sequence and its context. Clones were read by immunoSEQ multiplex PCR, and TCRdb kept only the in-frame ones, dropping some. The sample includes approximately 150,000 clones, 70% to 90% of them seen just once. The sample originates from a study of blood T cell repertoires in COVID-19. Germline V gene data show CDR1 as SGHDT and CDR2 as YYEEEE. V lost 5 bases and J lost 4; bases outside the gene matches: 8. CDR3 length: 15 amino acids. The receptor was isolated from a woman aged 70-85 years with acute or convalescent COVID-19. The sequenced material came from peripheral blood. The rearrangement links TRBV5-6 to TRBJ2-3, with 9 bases lining up with TRBD1. The CDR3 loop reads CASRTNRDRADTQYF. Written as DNA, the CDR3 is TGTGCCAGCAGAACGAACCGGGACAGGGCAGATACGCAGTATTTT.